These 3 T cell receptor beta chains share one sample of origin, sequenced in a study of T cells in Graves' hyperthyroidism and ophthalmopathy. The investigators amplified TCR beta CDR3 regions from RNA transcripts. An initial round of RT-PCR targeting the TCR CDR3 relied on the HTBI primer set. TCRdb re-analysed the multiplex PCR reads in MiXCR, keeping a single row per CDR3 protein. The table has around 280,000 distinct CDR3 sequences, about an eighth seen once; the top ten hold 7.9%. The specimen sequenced was blood. Every receptor here comes from a woman in her forties with Graves' hyperthyroidism.

At least ten counts were recorded for this clonotype. The chain carries TRBV29-1 and TRBJ1-2; no clear D gene. CDR3 length: 15 residues. Germline V CDR1 and CDR2: SQVTM, ANQGSEA. V lost 1 base, J lost 4 bases, and 16 bases lay in between. CDR3 protein: CSVEGGGWGSYGYTF. CDR3 in DNA: TGCAGCGTTGAAGGGGGTGGGTGGGGTAGCTATGGCTACACCTTC.

This clonotype was seen at least ten times. The chain uses TRBV7-9 and TRBJ2-3, with D perhaps TRBD1 (6 bases). Trimming removed 6 bases at V and 4 bases at J, with 11 bases between. Germline assignment: CDR1 SEHNR and CDR2 FQNEAQ (reference sequence). The CDR3 is 13 residues long. CDR3 in DNA: TGTGCCAGCAGGAAGGGGGTACCAGATACGCAGTATTTT. Residues: CASRKGVPDTQYF.

This clonotype was seen many times. The V call is TRBV28, the J call TRBJ1-3; no clear D. Germline CDR1 and CDR2: MDHEN and SYDVKM. Trimming pared 5 bases from V and 0 bases from J, leaving 14 bases between. This CDR3 is built from 16 residues. CDR3 coding DNA: TGTGCCAGCAGTCCAGGCGAGTTAGGCTCTGGAAACACCATATATTTT. It encodes CASSPGELGSGNTIYF.